This is a list of T cell receptor beta chains from one sample in a study of blood T cells in healthy people across ages. TCRdb recomputed calls from the 5' RACE reads with MiXCR, one row per CDR3 protein. The sample lists fewer than 900,000 distinct CDR3 sequences, approximately 50% occurring once. Material for sequencing was blood. These receptors were collected from a woman between 55 and 75 years old in good health. CDR3s include the opening cysteine and the closing phenylalanine or tryptophan. The D gene is left open where the match is weak. Expanded clones are given a class, and other clones once, few, many or no size at all.

size: .; D: TRBD1; V: TRBV28; J: TRBJ2-3; DNA: TGTGCCGGCAGTCAGCCCGGGACAGGCACAGATACGCAGTATTTT; CDR3: CAGSQPGTGTDTQYF
size: .; D: .; V: TRBV7-9; J: TRBJ2-2; DNA: TGTGCCAGCAGCATTACAGCGAACACCGGGGAGCTGTTTTTT; CDR3: CASSITANTGELFF
size: .; D: TRBD1; V: TRBV7-3; J: TRBJ1-2; DNA: TGTGCCAGCAGAGCGCGGACAGGGGAAGGCTACACCTTC; CDR3: CASRARTGEGYTF
size: few; D: .; V: TRBV7-3; J: TRBJ2-3; DNA: TGTGCCAGCAGCTTAAAGCTCACAGATACGCAGTATTTT; CDR3: CASSLKLTDTQYF
size: few; D: TRBD1; V: TRBV20-1; J: TRBJ2-5; DNA: TGCAGTGCTAGGCTAAGACAGGGGAGAGAGACCCAGTACTTC; CDR3: CSARLRQGRETQYF
size: .; D: TRBD1; V: TRBV28; J: TRBJ2-7; DNA: TGTGCCAGCAGGGGACAGGCCCATTCCTACGAGCAGTACTTC; CDR3: CASRGQAHSYEQYF
size: .; D: .; V: TRBV7-9; J: TRBJ1-2; DNA: TGTGCCAGCAGCCCGGGGACCGGGACGACTAACTATGGCTACACCTTC; CDR3: CASSPGTGTTNYGYTF
size: many; D: .; V: TRBV4-2; J: TRBJ1-4; DNA: TGTGCCAGCAGCCAAGAACCTGGGGGGGCTGTTAATGAAAAACTGTTTTTT; CDR3: CASSQEPGGAVNEKLFF
size: .; D: TRBD1; V: TRBV28; J: TRBJ1-5; DNA: TGTGCCAGCAGTTCCCCGGGACAGGGCCGCAATCAGCCCCAGCATTTT; CDR3: CASSSPGQGRNQPQHF
size: .; D: .; V: TRBV7-9; J: TRBJ1-2; DNA: TGTGCCAGCAGCTCCGCCAAACAGGGATCGAATGGCTACACCTTC; CDR3: CASSSAKQGSNGYTF
size: few; D: .; V: TRBV2; J: TRBJ2-2; DNA: TGTGCCAGCAGTGGACAGGTCCGGAACACCGGGGAGCTGTTTTTT; CDR3: CASSGQVRNTGELFF
size: few; D: .; V: TRBV9; J: TRBJ2-7; DNA: TGTGCCAGCAGCGTTGACCCGGGCGGGCACCCACCCTACGAGCAGTACTTC; CDR3: CASSVDPGGHPPYEQYF
size: .; D: .; V: TRBV29-1; J: TRBJ2-7; DNA: TGCAGCGTTGTCTTCGGAGGTTCCCACTACGAGCAGTACTTC; CDR3: CSVVFGGSHYEQYF
size: .; D: .; V: TRBV4-3; J: TRBJ2-2; DNA: TGCGCCAGCAGCCAAGATAGGGGGATCTCCGCCGGGGAGCTGTTTTTT; CDR3: CASSQDRGISAGELFF
size: .; D: .; V: TRBV29-1; J: TRBJ2-1; DNA: TGCAGCCTCGGGGGGCGGGGTGAGCAGTTCTTC; CDR3: CSLGGRGEQFF
size: .; D: .; V: TRBV20-1; J: TRBJ2-7; DNA: TGCAGTGCTAGAGATCCCTTCGGGCCAAACTACGAGCAGTACTTC; CDR3: CSARDPFGPNYEQYF
size: .; D: .; V: TRBV3-1; J: TRBJ2-7; DNA: TGTGCCAGCAGCCAAGGTGTCAGGGAATACGAGCAGTACTTC; CDR3: CASSQGVREYEQYF
size: .; D: .; V: TRBV7-2; J: TRBJ2-5; DNA: TGTGCCAGCAGCTTAGCGGGGGCCGGGACCCAAGAGACCCAGTACTTC; CDR3: CASSLAGAGTQETQYF
size: .; D: TRBD2; V: TRBV4-2; J: TRBJ2-1; DNA: TGTGCCAGCAGCCAAACTACCGGGACTAAGAACAATGAGCAGTTCTTC; CDR3: CASSQTTGTKNNEQFF
size: many; D: .; V: TRBV4-3; J: TRBJ2-5; DNA: TGCGCCAGCAGCCAAGGAAACGGAGAGACCCAGTACTTC; CDR3: CASSQGNGETQYF
size: .; D: TRBD1; V: TRBV18; J: TRBJ1-2; DNA: TGTGCCAGCTCATGGAGACAGGGCGACTATGGCTACACCTTC; CDR3: CASSWRQGDYGYTF
size: many; D: TRBD1; V: TRBV5-1; J: TRBJ2-7; DNA: TGCGCCAGCAGCCGGGACAGCACCTACGAGCAGTACTTC; CDR3: CASSRDSTYEQYF
size: few; D: TRBD2; V: TRBV7-2; J: TRBJ2-5; DNA: TGTGCCAGCAGCTTAGGGGTAGGGACTAGCCGGTACTTC; CDR3: CASSLGVGTSRYF
size: .; D: TRBD2; V: TRBV6-5; J: TRBJ2-5; DNA: TGTGCCAGCAGTTACGGGCGGGAGTCGGAGACCCAGTACTTC; CDR3: CASSYGRESETQYF
size: .; D: TRBD2; V: TRBV4-2; J: TRBJ2-1; DNA: TGTGCCAGCAGCCAAGGAATGAGCGGGAGAATCGGTGAGCAGTTCTTC; CDR3: CASSQGMSGRIGEQFF
size: .; D: .; V: TRBV11-2; J: TRBJ2-5; DNA: TGTGCCGGCAGCTTAGGACACGTCGAAGAGACCCAGTACTTC; CDR3: CAGSLGHVEETQYF
size: .; D: .; V: TRBV20-1; J: TRBJ2-7; DNA: TGCAGTGCTAGACATCAGACTAGCTCCTACGAGCAGTACTTC; CDR3: CSARHQTSSYEQYF
size: .; D: TRBD2; V: TRBV27; J: TRBJ2-5; DNA: TGTGCCAGCAGTACCTCGGGACTAGCTTTACTGGAGACCCAGTACTTC; CDR3: CASSTSGLALLETQYF
size: few; D: .; V: TRBV10-3; J: TRBJ2-7; DNA: TGTGCCATCAGTGAGCCCGATCAGACGAGCTCCTACGAGCAGTACTTC; CDR3: CAISEPDQTSSYEQYF
size: few; D: TRBD2; V: TRBV5-1; J: TRBJ2-3; DNA: TGCGCCAGCAGCTCTAGCGGGAGCGGAGATACGCAGTATTTT; CDR3: CASSSSGSGDTQYF
size: .; D: TRBD1; V: TRBV30; J: TRBJ1-2; DNA: TGTGCCGCAGGACAGGGGGCTTATGGCTACACCTTC; CDR3: CAAGQGAYGYTF
size: few; D: TRBD2; V: TRBV20-1; J: TRBJ2-2; DNA: TGCAGTGCTAGACCTCCTTCCGGGACTAGCGGGAGACGGACCGGGGAGCTGTTTTTT; CDR3: CSARPPSGTSGRRTGELFF
size: few; D: .; V: TRBV20-1; J: TRBJ1-4; DNA: TGCAGTGCTAGAGAGCGGGCCTATAATGAAAAACTGTTTTTT; CDR3: CSARERAYNEKLFF
size: .; D: TRBD2; V: TRBV7-2; J: TRBJ2-5; DNA: TGTGCCAGCAGCTTGACTAGCGGGAGGGCCGCAGAGACCCAGTACTTC; CDR3: CASSLTSGRAAETQYF
size: .; D: .; V: TRBV7-2; J: TRBJ2-1; DNA: TGTGCCAGCAGCTTGGAAGGACGCCGTAGCTCCTACAATGAGCAGTTCTTC; CDR3: CASSLEGRRSSYNEQFF
size: .; D: TRBD1; V: TRBV25-1; J: TRBJ1-1; DNA: TGTGCCAGCAGAACTCACGAGGACAGGGCTGAAGCTTTCTTT; CDR3: CASRTHEDRAEAFF
size: .; D: TRBD2; V: TRBV7-8; J: TRBJ2-5; DNA: TGTGCCAGCAGCTTCCGGACTAGCGGGAGTGAGAATGAGCAGTACTTC; CDR3: CASSFRTSGSENEQYF
size: many; D: TRBD2; V: TRBV20-1; J: TRBJ2-7; DNA: TGCAGTGCTAGAGACCCAAGCGGGACTTACGAGCAGTACTTC; CDR3: CSARDPSGTYEQYF
size: few; D: TRBD1; V: TRBV7-2; J: TRBJ2-7; DNA: TGTGCCAGCAGCTTAACAGGGGCCATAAACGAGCAGTACTTC; CDR3: CASSLTGAINEQYF
size: .; D: .; V: TRBV18; J: TRBJ1-4; DNA: TGTGCCAGCTCACCTTTATCTACTAATGAAAAACTGTTTTTT; CDR3: CASSPLSTNEKLFF
size: many; D: TRBD2; V: TRBV25-1; J: TRBJ2-5; DNA: TGTGCCAGCAGCGGCCCGGGGGAGACTAGCGGTTCTCATCAAGAGACCCAGTACTTC; CDR3: CASSGPGETSGSHQETQYF
size: .; D: .; V: TRBV3-1; J: TRBJ1-2; DNA: TGTGCCAGCAGTCAGCCCGGGGCCCGGTCTAACTATGGCTACACCTTC; CDR3: CASSQPGARSNYGYTF
size: .; D: .; V: TRBV28; J: TRBJ2-7; DNA: TGTGCCAGCAGTTGGAATATCTACGAGCAGTACTTC; CDR3: CASSWNIYEQYF
size: .; D: .; V: TRBV6-2/TRBV6-3; J: TRBJ1-4; DNA: TGTGCCAGCAGAACGACAGCCACGTATGGAAAACTGTTTTTT; CDR3: CASRTTATYGKLFF